Listed here are 13 T cell receptor beta chains from one sample, sequenced in a study of blood T cell repertoires in COVID-19. Generated by immunoSEQ multiplex PCR, the TCRdb table keeps only in-frame clones and is missing some. The sample yields 350,000 or so clones, about 92% seen once. Sequenced: PBMCs or T cells enriched from blood (not recorded which). The source is a woman aged 25-40 years who had recovered from COVID-19.

The rearrangement uses TRBV7-3 and TRBJ1-3, with a tentative D call TRBD1 (5 bases). CDR3 length: 16 amino acids. V gave up 2 bases and J gave up 0 bases, with 11 bases separating them. Germline V gene lookup returns CDR1 SGHTA and CDR2 FQGTGA. CDR3: CASSLLGPSSGNTIYF. The CDR3 DNA reads as TGTGCCAGCAGCTTATTGGGGCCCTCCTCTGGAAACACCATATATTTT. The variable domain in full, completed from reference TRBV7-3 and TRBJ1-3, reads GAGVSQTPSNKVTEKGKYVELRCDPISGHTALYWYRQSLGQGPEFLIYFQGTGAADDSGLPNDRFFAVRPEGSVSTLKIQRTERGDSAVYLCASSLLGPSSGNTIYFGEGSWLTVV.

The V call is TRBV4-1, the J call TRBJ1-2, with a weak D call TRBD1 (5 bases). The CDR3 length is 17 residues. Trimming removed 1 base from V and 2 bases from J, with 17 bases in between. Looked up from germline, CDR1 is MGHRA and CDR2 is YSYEKL. CDR3 sequence: CASSQAFLGAGNYGYTF. The CDR3 coding sequence is TGCGCCAGCAGCCAAGCCTTTTTAGGGGCAGGGAACTATGGCTACACCTTC.

V and J are TRBV3-1 (or the pseudogene TRBV3-2) and TRBJ2-5, with 10 bases that match TRBD2. J gave up 14 bases and V 4 bases, and 10 bases lay outside the gene matches. The V gene's germline CDR1 is LGHDT and CDR2 YNNKEL (reference sequence). The CDR3 spans 13 residues. CDR3 sequence: CASSRDSGGPFYF. The CDR3 DNA is TGTGCCAGCAGCCGGGATAGCGGGGGGCCCTTTTACTTC.

The chain joins TRBV2 to TRBJ2-1; TRBD2 matches at 7 bases. V gave up 5 bases and J gave up 1 base; unmatched junction bases: 5. CDR1 SNHLY and CDR2 FYNNEI come from the germline V gene. There are 15 residues in the CDR3. The CDR3 DNA reads as TGTGCCAGCAGTCCAGCTAGCGGATCCTACAATGAGCAGTTCTTC. Protein: CASSPASGSYNEQFF.

This clone was counted once. The gene calls are TRBV4-1 and TRBJ2-3, with 13 bases fitting TRBD2. V lost 1 base to trimming and J lost 5 bases; unmatched junction nucleotides: 6. Germline V CDR1 and CDR2: MGHRA, YSYEKL. This CDR3 has 17 residues. This chain's CDR3 is CASSQGTSGSVLDTQYF. The CDR3 DNA follows: TGCGCCAGCAGCCAAGGGACTAGCGGGAGTGTATTAGATACGCAGTATTTT.

The chain joins TRBV19 to TRBJ2-4, with D possibly matching TRBD1 (6 bases). This CDR3 region has 14 residues. The germline gives CDR1 LNHDA, CDR2 SQIVND (reference sequence). With 3 bases removed from V and 6 bases from J, the gap between germline ends came to 12 bases. This CDR3 reads CASSIGQGLNIQYF. For the CDR3, the DNA is TGTGCCAGTAGTATTGGGCAGGGGTTAAACATTCAGTACTTC. Variable domain in full (rest from reference TRBV19 and TRBJ2-4): DGGITQSPKYLFRKEGQNVTLSCEQNLNHDAMYWYRQDPGQGLRLIYYSQIVNDFQKGDIAEGYSVSREKKESFPLTVTSAQKNPTAFYLCASSIGQGLNIQYFGAGTRLSVL.

The chain combines TRBV24-1 with TRBJ2-1, with D perhaps TRBD1 (6 bases). V was trimmed by 4 bases and J by 0 bases, leaving 12 bases between them. The CDR3 covers 16 residues. The germline V gene has CDR1 KGHDR and CDR2 SFDVKD. The CDR3 DNA reads TGTGCCACCAGTGACACAGGGAAAGGCTCCTACAATGAGCAGTTCTTC. Amino acid sequence: CATSDTGKGSYNEQFF.

V and J are TRBV6-6 and TRBJ1-5; D might be TRBD1 (5 bases). The CDR3 sequence is 13 residues long. Germline V lookup: CDR1 MNHNY, CDR2 SVGAGI (reference sequence). V lost 3 bases and J 8 bases, leaving 11 bases between the germline ends. Here the CDR3 reads CASSYRGGEPQHF. The DNA for the CDR3 is TGTGCCAGCAGTTATCGGGGGGGTGAGCCCCAGCATTTT.

The chain employs TRBV3-1 (or the pseudogene TRBV3-2) and TRBJ1-2, with D perhaps matching TRBD1 (6 bases). Between the trimmed V and J ends, which lost 4 bases and 4 bases, there was a span of 13 bases. The CDR3 runs 14 residues. Germline V gene lookup returns CDR1 LGHDT and CDR2 YNNKEL (reference sequence). Here the CDR3 reads CASSPRSRGYGYTF. CDR3 sequence (DNA): TGTGCCAGCAGCCCCCGGTCCAGGGGCTATGGCTACACCTTC.

This chain's CDR3 is CASSSSTGENYGYTF. CDR3 bases: TGTGCCAGCAGCTCCTCCACCGGGGAAAACTATGGCTACACCTTC. The chain combines TRBV11-1 with TRBJ1-2; D gene unclear. Germline CDR1 and CDR2: SGHAT and FQDESV (reference sequence). This CDR3 is 15 amino acids long. V dropped 4 bases and J dropped 2 bases, with 14 bases sitting between them. Full variable domain (rest looked up from reference TRBV11-1 and TRBJ1-2): EAEVAQSPRYKITEKSQAVAFWCDPISGHATLYWYRQILGQGPELLVQFQDESVVDDSQLPKDRFSAERLKGVDSTLKIQPAELGDSAMYLCASSSSTGENYGYTFGSGTRLTVV.

This chain connects TRBV21-1 to TRBJ1-1; TRBD1 reflects the table's D call only, with no check against the DNA. TRBV21-1 is tagged as a pseudogene. This CDR3 comprises 15 residues. CDR3 loop: CASPGTAPLNTEAFF. The CDR3 DNA reads TGTGCCAGCCCCGGGACAGCCCCTTTGAACACTGAAGCTTTCTTT.

This chain uses TRBV11-3 with TRBJ2-5; TRBD1 matches at 9 bases. CDR1 SGHNT and CDR2 YENEEA come from the germline V gene. This CDR3 contains 14 residues. Losses at the gene ends were 5 bases for V and 5 bases for J; bases not matched to a gene: 6. CDR3 sequence reads: CASSIPQGAETQYF. The DNA for the CDR3 is TGTGCCAGCAGCATCCCACAGGGGGCCGAGACCCAGTACTTC.

This chain uses TRBV7-8 with TRBJ2-2; the match to TRBD2 covers 7 bases. Losses at the gene ends were 5 bases for V and 2 bases for J; bases not matched to a gene: 11. Per germline, CDR1 SGHVS and CDR2 FQNEAQ. This CDR3 has 17 residues. The chain's CDR3 is CASSIRRLAVNTGELFF. Written as DNA, the CDR3 is TGTGCCAGCAGCATAAGACGACTAGCAGTTAACACCGGGGAGCTGTTTTTT.